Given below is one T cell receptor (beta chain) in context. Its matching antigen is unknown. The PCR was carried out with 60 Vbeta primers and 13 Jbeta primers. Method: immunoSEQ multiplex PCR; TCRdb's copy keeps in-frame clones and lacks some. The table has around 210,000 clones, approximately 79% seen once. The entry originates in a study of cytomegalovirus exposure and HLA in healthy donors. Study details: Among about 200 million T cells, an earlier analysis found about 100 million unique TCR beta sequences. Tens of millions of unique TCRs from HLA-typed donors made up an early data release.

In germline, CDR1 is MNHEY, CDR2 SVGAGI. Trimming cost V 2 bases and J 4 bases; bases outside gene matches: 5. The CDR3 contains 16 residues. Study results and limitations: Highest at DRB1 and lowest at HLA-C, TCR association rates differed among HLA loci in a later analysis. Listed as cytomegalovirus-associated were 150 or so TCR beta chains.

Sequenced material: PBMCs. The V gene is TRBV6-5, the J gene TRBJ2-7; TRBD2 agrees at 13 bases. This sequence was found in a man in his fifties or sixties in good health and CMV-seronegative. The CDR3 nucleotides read TGTGCCAGCAGTTACCGGACTAGCGGGAGAGGGTACGAGCAGTACTTC. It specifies CASSYRTSGRGYEQYF.